Listed here are 5 T cell receptor beta chains from one sample, sequenced in a study of glioma-infiltrating T cells after dendritic cell vaccination. Generated by immunoSEQ multiplex PCR, the TCRdb table keeps only in-frame clones and is missing some. The repertoire has about 38,000 clones, approximately 82% of them found once; the top ten carry under 10%. The material sequenced was blood, taken before dendritic cell vaccination. The receptors shown here come from a human donor with glioblastoma.

The rearrangement joins TRBV20-1 to TRBJ2-3; D unclear. Trimming shortened V by 2 bases and J by 8 bases, and 8 bases separated the two germline ends. The germline V gene has CDR1 DFQATT and CDR2 SNEGSKA (reference sequence). CDR3 length equals 11 residues. The CDR3 coding sequence is TGCAGTGCTAGATTGAGAAGTACGCAGTATTTT. Amino acids: CSARLRSTQYF.

V is TRBV4-2 and J is TRBJ2-7, with 11 bases identical to TRBD1. From germline, CDR1 is LGHNA and CDR2 YNFKEQ. V lost 0 bases, J lost 6 bases, and 7 bases stayed unmatched. The CDR3 length is 16 residues. CDR3 in amino acids: CASSQDGTGGPSEQYF. The DNA for the CDR3 is TGTGCCAGCAGCCAAGACGGGACAGGGGGACCCTCCGAGCAGTACTTC.

As to this clone: One junction end disagrees with the germline gene, perhaps due to a read error. J is TRBJ2-5 and V is TRBV7-7; weak D call: TRBD2 (5 bases). Germline assignment: CDR1 SSHAT and CDR2 FNYEAQ (reference sequence). The CDR3 length is 14 residues. The CDR3 is CASSPGGGRETQYF. The CDR3 bases are TGTGCTAGCAGCCCAGGAGGAGGACGGGAGACCCAGTACTTC.

This rearrangement joins TRBV6-1 to TRBJ1-2; tentatively, D is TRBD1 (5 bases). V was clipped by 0 bases and J by 5 bases, with 10 bases between them. Germline V gives CDR1 MNHNS, CDR2 SASEGT. There are 14 residues in the CDR3. The CDR3 region has the DNA TGTGCCAGCAGTGAAGCGTCAGGGAGGTATGGCTACACCTTC. Translation gives CASSEASGRYGYTF.

V is TRBV28 and J is TRBJ2-1; TRBD1 aligns across 9 bases. CDR3 size: 15 residues. The germline gives CDR1 MDHEN, CDR2 SYDVKM. V lost 4 bases and J lost 6; bases outside the gene matches: 7. CDR3 sequence (DNA): TGTGCCAGCAGTTCAACCGGGACAGGGACCAATGAGCAGTTCTTC. It yields the protein CASSSTGTGTNEQFF.